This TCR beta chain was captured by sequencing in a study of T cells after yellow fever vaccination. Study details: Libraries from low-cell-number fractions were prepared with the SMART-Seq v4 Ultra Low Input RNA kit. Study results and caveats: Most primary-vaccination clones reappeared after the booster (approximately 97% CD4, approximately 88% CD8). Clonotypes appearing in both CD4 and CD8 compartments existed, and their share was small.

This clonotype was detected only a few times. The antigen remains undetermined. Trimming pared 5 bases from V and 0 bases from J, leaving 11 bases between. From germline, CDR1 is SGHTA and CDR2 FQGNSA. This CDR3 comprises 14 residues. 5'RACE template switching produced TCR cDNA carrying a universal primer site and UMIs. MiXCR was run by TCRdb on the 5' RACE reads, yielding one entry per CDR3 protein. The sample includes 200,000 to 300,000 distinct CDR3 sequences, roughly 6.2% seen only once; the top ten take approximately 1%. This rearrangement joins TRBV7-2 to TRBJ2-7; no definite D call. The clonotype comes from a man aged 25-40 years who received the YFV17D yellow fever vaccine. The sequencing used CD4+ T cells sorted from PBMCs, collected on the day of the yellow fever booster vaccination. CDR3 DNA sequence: TGTGCCAGCAGCCCCCCGACACCCTCCTACGAGCAGTACTTC. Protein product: CASSPPTPSYEQYF.